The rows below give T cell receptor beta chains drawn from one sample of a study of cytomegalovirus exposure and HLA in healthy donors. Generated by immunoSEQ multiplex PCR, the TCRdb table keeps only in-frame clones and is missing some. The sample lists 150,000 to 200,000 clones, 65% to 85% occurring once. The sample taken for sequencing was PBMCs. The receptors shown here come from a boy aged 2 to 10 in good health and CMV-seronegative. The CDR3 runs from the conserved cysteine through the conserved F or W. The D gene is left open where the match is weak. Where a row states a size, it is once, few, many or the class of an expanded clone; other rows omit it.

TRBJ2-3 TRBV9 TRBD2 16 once TGTGCCAGCAGCGTAGGGGCTAGCGGGAGCACAGATACGCAGTATTTT CASSVGASGSTDTQYF
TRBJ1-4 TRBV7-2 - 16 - TGTGCCAGCAGCCCCCAGACAGGTTCTCCCAGTGAAAAACTGTTTTTT CASSPQTGSPSEKLFF
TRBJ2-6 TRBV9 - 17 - TGTGCCAGCAGCGGGTTTACAGGGACCTCTGGGGCCAACGTCCTGACTTTC CASSGFTGTSGANVLTF
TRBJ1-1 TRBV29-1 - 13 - TGCAGCGTTTCCGACGGACTAGGGACTGAAGCTTTCTTT CSVSDGLGTEAFF
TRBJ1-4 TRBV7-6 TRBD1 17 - TGTGCCAGCAGCTTAGAATTACGGGACAGGGCCCCCGAAAAACTGTTTTTT CASSLELRDRAPEKLFF
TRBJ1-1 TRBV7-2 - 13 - TGTGCCAGCAGCTATCTACAGGGAACTGAAGCTTTCTTT CASSYLQGTEAFF
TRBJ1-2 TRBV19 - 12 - TGTGCCAGTAGCCCAGGGCTTCACGGCTACACCTTC CASSPGLHGYTF
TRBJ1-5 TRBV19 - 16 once TGTGCCAGTACCCTGGACGGGGGATATAGCAATCAGCCCCAGCATTTT CASTLDGGYSNQPQHF
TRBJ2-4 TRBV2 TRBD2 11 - TGTGCCAGCAGAGGCGGGGGGATTCAGTACTTC CASRGGGIQYF
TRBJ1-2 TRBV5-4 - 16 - TGTGCCAGCAGCAACGGAGCAGGGTTGATGCACTATGGCTACACCTTC CASSNGAGLMHYGYTF
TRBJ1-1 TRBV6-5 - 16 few TGTGCCAGCAGTTACCACCAGGGCCAGCGGAACACTGAAGCTTTCTTT CASSYHQGQRNTEAFF
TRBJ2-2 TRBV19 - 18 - TGTGCCAGTAAACCTTCACAGGGTTCCTTTGGTGGCACCGGGGAGCTGTTTTTT CASKPSQGSFGGTGELFF
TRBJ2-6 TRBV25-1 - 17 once TGTGCCAGCAGTGAAGAGGCACCGCACTCTGGGGCCAACGTCCTGACTTTC CASSEEAPHSGANVLTF
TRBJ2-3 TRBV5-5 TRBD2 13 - TGTGCCAGCAGCCCAGGGAGGGCAGATACGCAGTATTTT CASSPGRADTQYF
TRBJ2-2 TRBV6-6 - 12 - TGTGCCAGCAGTTATACAGCCGGGGAGCTGTTTTTT CASSYTAGELFF
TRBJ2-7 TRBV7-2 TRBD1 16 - TGTGCCAGCAGCTTTAGGGTCGGGACAGGGGGCGACGAGCAGTACTTC CASSFRVGTGGDEQYF
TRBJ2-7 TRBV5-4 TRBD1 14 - TGTGCCAGCTCCCCGGGACAGGGGGCCCACGAGCAGTACTTC CASSPGQGAHEQYF
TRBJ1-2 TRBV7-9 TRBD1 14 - TGTGCCAGCAGCCGGGACAGGGGGGACTATGGCTACACCTTC CASSRDRGDYGYTF